The sequence of this T cell receptor (beta chain) was determined in a study of response to subunit inactivated influenza vaccine. Findings and caveats of the study: Few new T cells, the authors suggested, are recruited by each seasonal influenza vaccination.

Comments on this clonotype: Its target is not known.

V gave up 6 bases and J gave up 6 bases; unmatched junction bases: 7. The CDR3 sequence is 14 residues long. The germline V gene encodes CDR1 DFQATT and CDR2 SNEGSKA (reference sequence). TCRdb reanalysed the RT-PCR reads using MiXCR and keeps one entry per CDR3 protein. The profile shows 500,000 or so distinct CDR3 sequences, 9.5% to 12% of them singletons. The chain links TRBV20-1 to TRBJ2-1; 11 nucleotides align to TRBD2. Material: PBMCs from blood, obtained more than 35 days after vaccination. The sequence came from a man aged 50-59 years who received an inactivated influenza vaccine. CDR3 sequence (DNA): TGCAGTGCAAATAGCGGGGGGGCCGTCAATGAGCAGTTCTTC. Its protein is CSANSGGAVNEQFF.